The 8 T cell receptor beta chains below were found in one sample sequenced in a study of blood T cell repertoires in COVID-19. Some clones are missing from TCRdb's copy, which holds only in-frame ones; the method was immunoSEQ multiplex PCR. The table has fewer than 150,000 clones, about 80% seen once; the top ten hold 1.6%. Input material: PBMCs or T cells enriched from blood (not recorded which). Receptor source: a woman between 18 and 29 years old who had been exposed to COVID-19.

The V call is TRBV10-3, the J call TRBJ2-6; D is possibly TRBD1 (5 bases). The CDR3 sequence is 13 residues long. The germline V gene encodes CDR1 ENHRY and CDR2 SYGVKD. V was pared by 6 bases and J by 4 bases, with 7 bases between. The CDR3 DNA follows: TGTGCCATCAGCAGGGCCGGGGCCAACGTCCTGACTTTC. Translated, it gives CAISRAGANVLTF.

The chain recombines TRBV29-1 with TRBJ1-3, with TRBD1 as a possible D gene (6 bases). The CDR3 extends over 14 amino acids. Germline V CDR1 and CDR2: SQVTM, ANQGSEA. With 7 bases removed from V and 0 bases from J, the gap between germline ends came to 13 bases. The CDR3 nucleotides are TGCAGCGCGACGACAGGCCTCTCTGGAAACACCATATATTTT. Translated: CSATTGLSGNTIYF. The whole variable domain, filled in from reference TRBV29-1 and TRBJ1-3, reads SAVISQKPSRDICQRGTSLTIQCQVDSQVTMMFWYRQQPGQSLTLIATANQGSEATYESGFVIDKFPISRPNLTFSTLTVSNMSPEDSSIYLCSATTGLSGNTIYFGEGSWLTVV.

The rearrangement uses TRBV4-1 and TRBJ2-3, with D uncertain. The V gene's germline CDR1 is MGHRA and CDR2 YSYEKL. The V gene lost 0 bases and the J gene lost 0 bases, with 7 bases spanning the gap. The CDR3 has 15 residues. This CDR3 is CASSQDPTSTDTQYF. CDR3 coding DNA: TGCGCCAGCAGCCAAGATCCAACTAGCACAGATACGCAGTATTTT.

The table lists this clone with a few counts. The chain uses TRBV5-4 and TRBJ2-4; 9 bases align to TRBD1. The V gene end was trimmed by 0 bases and the J gene end by 4 bases; junction bases not matched to a gene: 5. The CDR3 runs 16 residues. The germline V gene encodes CDR1 SGHNT and CDR2 YYREEE (reference sequence). CDR3 amino acids: CASSLAGGTGKNIQYF. The DNA for the CDR3 is TGTGCCAGCAGCTTGGCTGGTGGGACAGGGAAAAACATTCAGTACTTC.

The chain combines TRBV28 with TRBJ1-1; 9 positions match TRBD1. The CDR3 extends over 14 amino acids. Germline V gives CDR1 MDHEN, CDR2 SYDVKM. Unmatched junction bases numbered 10, after V lost 7 bases and J lost 7 bases. CDR3 protein: CASTTGQGNFEAFF. The CDR3 coding sequence is TGTGCCAGCACGACGGGACAGGGCAACTTTGAAGCTTTCTTT.

This chain connects TRBV7-2 to TRBJ1-5; a possible D gene is TRBD1 (6 bases). The CDR3 loop spans 14 amino acids. CDR1 is SGHTA, CDR2 FQGNSA, per germline. Between the trimmed V and J ends, which lost 5 bases and 3 bases, there was a span of 11 bases. The CDR3: CASSVGQFNQPQHF. Written as DNA, the CDR3 is TGTGCCAGCAGCGTAGGACAGTTCAATCAGCCCCAGCATTTT.

The gene calls are TRBV11-2 and TRBJ1-3, with D tentatively TRBD1 (6 bases). Germline V gene data show CDR1 as SGHAT and CDR2 as FQNNGV. Trimming removed 4 bases at V and 2 bases at J, with 18 bases between. The CDR3 runs 17 residues. The CDR3 nucleotides are TGTGCCAGCAGCTCACGGCTCGGGACATTTACTGGAAACACCATATATTTT. Translated, it gives CASSSRLGTFTGNTIYF.

This chain links TRBV30 with TRBJ1-1; a possible D gene is TRBD1 (6 bases). CDR3 length: 13 residues. Between the trimmed V and J ends, which lost 2 bases and 10 bases, there was a span of 17 bases. Germline CDR1 and CDR2: GTSNPN and SVGIG (reference sequence). Here the CDR3 DNA reads TGTGCCTGGAGTACCGGTCAGGGGAAAATAGCTTTCTTT. It specifies CAWSTGQGKIAFF.